These 11 T cell receptor beta chains came from one sample sequenced in a study of blood T cell repertoires in COVID-19. Repertoires were generated with immunoSEQ multiplex PCR, while TCRdb's copy carries only in-frame clones and drops some. Seen here are 300,000 to 400,000 clones, over 70% observed once, and the top ten hold approximately 3.1%. Sequenced sample: peripheral blood. The receptors shown here come from a man aged 25-45 years with active or convalescent COVID-19.

This rearrangement joins TRBV25-1 to TRBJ2-7, with D possibly TRBD1 on 5 matching bases. With 4 bases removed from V and 0 bases from J, the gap between germline ends came to 16 bases. The germline CDR1 and CDR2 sequences are MGHDK and SYGVNS. The length of the CDR3 is 16 residues. The DNA of the CDR3 is TGTGCCAGCAGTGCCGCAACAGGCCTAAGCTCCTACGAGCAGTACTTC. Protein: CASSAATGLSSYEQYF.

This chain joins TRBV15 and TRBJ2-2, with 8 bases matching TRBD2. Germline V CDR1 and CDR2: LNHNV, YYDKDF (reference sequence). The CDR3 is made up of 14 amino acids. With 5 bases clipped from V and 4 bases from J, the junction kept 3 bases outside the gene matches. The chain's CDR3 is CATSQTSATGELFF. In DNA, the CDR3 is TGTGCCACCAGCCAGACTAGCGCCACCGGGGAGCTGTTTTTT.

Turning to this clone: The same CDR3 also results from other DNA sequences found in this sample. This chain connects TRBV18 to TRBJ2-3, with D possibly being TRBD1 (6 bases). The CDR3 extends over 15 amino acids. V lost 2 bases to trimming and J lost 0 bases, with 9 bases between them. From germline, CDR1 is KGHSH and CDR2 LQKENI. CDR3 sequence reads: CASSPDGTSTDTQYF. As DNA, the CDR3 is TGTGCCAGCTCACCAGACGGGACAAGCACAGATACGCAGTATTTT.

The V and J genes are TRBV30 and TRBJ2-3; D is possibly TRBD2 (6 bases). Trimming pared 3 bases from V and 0 bases from J, leaving 10 bases between. CDR3 size: 14 residues. Germline CDR1 is GTSNPN and CDR2 is SVGIG (reference sequence). DNA for the CDR3: TGTGCCTGGAGCCAAGGGACTAGCACAGATACGCAGTATTTT. The encoded protein is CAWSQGTSTDTQYF. Looking up the rest from reference TRBV30 and TRBJ2-3 gives the full variable domain: SQTIHQWPATLVQPVGSPLSLECTVEGTSNPNLYWYRQAAGRGLQLLFYSVGIGQISSEVPQNLSASRPQDRQFILSSKKLLLSDSGFYLCAWSQGTSTDTQYFGPGTRLTVL.

The CDR3 DNA follows: TGTGCCAGTAGTACGCAGGGGAGAGGGTCTGGAAACACCATATATTTT. As protein: CASSTQGRGSGNTIYF. V gene TRBV19 combines with J gene TRBJ1-3, with D possibly matching TRBD1 (6 bases). From germline, CDR1 is LNHDA and CDR2 SQIVND (reference sequence). V dropped 4 bases and J dropped 1 base, with 14 bases sitting between them. The CDR3 is made up of 16 amino acids.

There are a few counts of this clone. The CDR3 DNA reads TGTGCCAGCAGCTTAGAGAGGAATGGCTACACCTTC. Translation: CASSLERNGYTF. The chain combines TRBV5-6 with TRBJ1-2; D not resolved. Per germline, CDR1 SGHDT and CDR2 YYEEEE. Trimming shortened V by 2 bases and J by 6 bases, and 8 bases separated the two germline ends. The CDR3 contains 12 residues.

A few counts support this clone. The rearrangement uses TRBV4-1 and TRBJ2-5; D is possibly TRBD2 (6 bases). With 1 base removed from V and 2 bases from J, the gap between germline ends came to 14 bases. The CDR3 is 16 amino acids. Germline CDR1 reads MGHRA; CDR2 reads YSYEKL. CDR3 loop: CASSQVEGSGQETQYF. CDR3 coding DNA: TGCGCCAGCAGCCAAGTGGAGGGGAGTGGGCAAGAGACCCAGTACTTC.

On this clone itself: This sample also contains other DNA sequences that code for the same CDR3. The chain is built from TRBV4-1 and TRBJ2-1; perhaps TRBD2 as D (5 bases). V was cut by 6 bases and J by 8 bases, with 8 bases left in between. The CDR3 is made up of 11 amino acids. The germline CDR1 and CDR2 sequences are MGHRA and YSYEKL. The DNA of the CDR3 is TGCGCCAGCAGTACTAGGGATGAGCAGTTCTTC. Translating gives CASSTRDEQFF.

The V call is TRBV18, the J call TRBJ1-5, with a weak D call TRBD1 (5 bases). Germline CDR1 reads KGHSH; CDR2 reads LQKENI. This CDR3 has 15 residues. V was clipped by 3 bases and J by 3 bases, with 12 bases between them. This CDR3 reads CASSPSTDSNQPQHF. As DNA, the CDR3 is TGTGCCAGCTCACCCTCGACAGATTCCAATCAGCCCCAGCATTTT.

The chain recombines TRBV9 with TRBJ1-1, with 7 bases lining up with TRBD1. CDR3 length equals 16 residues. Germline CDR1 is SGDLS and CDR2 is YYNGEE. V gave up 0 bases and J gave up 0 bases; unmatched junction bases: 5. The CDR3 DNA sequence: TGTGCCAGCAGCGTAGTGGAGGGGGCCGTGAACACTGAAGCTTTCTTT. This translates into CASSVVEGAVNTEAFF.

This clone was observed a few times. This chain links TRBV7-9 with TRBJ1-6; 10 positions agree with TRBD1. This CDR3 has 17 amino acids. V was clipped by 4 bases and J by 6 bases; unmatched bases: 9. The germline V gene has CDR1 SEHNR and CDR2 FQNEAQ (reference sequence). CDR3 sequence (DNA): TGTGCCAGCAGCTCCTGGGGGGGACAGGGGCCTAATTCACCCCTCCACTTT. This codes for CASSSWGGQGPNSPLHF.